There are many counts of the clone carrying this T cell receptor (beta chain). The antigen remains undetermined. V lost 4 bases to trimming and J lost 6 bases; unmatched junction nucleotides: 8. CDR1 is DFQATT, CDR2 SNEGSKA, per germline (reference sequence). The CDR3 contains 14 residues. This specimen belongs to a study of T-cell reconstitution after alpha-beta-depleted transplantation in children. Notes on the study in general: Several patients had high TCRbeta diversity at day 60; it came from surviving recipient T cells and thymic progenitors. Expanded clones from the graft, numbering several hundred, reportedly supplied alpha-beta T cells about two months after transplant. Fresh T-cell production supplied most of the T-cell counts and diversity seen one year after transplant.

TCRbeta library construction was performed incorporating unique molecular identifiers. TCRdb re-derived calls from the PCR reads in MiXCR, one entry per CDR3 protein. Among about 440,000 distinct CDR3 sequences listed, 43% were seen once. This material consisted of PBMCs, taken before TCRalphabeta/CD19-depleted stem cell transplant. The chain has TRBV20-1 and TRBJ1-5; 8 bases are shared with TRBD1. The receptor was isolated from a girl aged 2-10 years with aplastic anemia, due to receive a stem cell transplant. The CDR3 loop reads CSATPGQGGQPQHF. The CDR3 region has the DNA TGCAGTGCTACCCCTGGACAGGGAGGTCAGCCCCAGCATTTT.